The present entry profiles one T cell receptor beta chain with its context. No antigen is known for it. The sample originates from a study of cytomegalovirus exposure and HLA in healthy donors. The donors were healthy bone marrow donors. Primers for the PCR totalled 60 Vbeta and 13 Jbeta. Here immunoSEQ multiplex PCR was the method, and the copy in TCRdb shows in-frame clones only, minus some. The data show 95,000 to 150,000 clones, roughly 71% seen once. Study observations and caveats: Most subjects' HLA-A and HLA-B alleles were reportedly predicted from TCR beta sequences. Investigators reported about 160 TCR beta chains as tied to cytomegalovirus.

This clonotype originated in a woman in her fifties or sixties in good health and CMV-seropositive. Specimen: PBMCs.

CDR3 nucleotides: TGTGCCAGCAGATCCCCCCGGGACACCGAGACCCAGTACTTC. Translated: CASRSPRDTETQYF. This rearrangement joins TRBV28 to TRBJ2-5, with D possibly TRBD1 on 6 matching bases. There are 14 residues in the CDR3. The V and J ends lost 6 bases and 5 bases respectively, with 16 bases between them. The germline gives CDR1 MDHEN, CDR2 SYDVKM.